The rows below give T cell receptor beta chains drawn from one sample of a study of memory CD4+ T cells and cytomegalovirus serostatus. Sequenced by immunoSEQ multiplex PCR; TCRdb stores in-frame clones only, minus some. The sample contains about 56,000 clones, around 80% of which appear only once. Specimen: memory CD4+ T cells from blood. These receptors all come from an adult in good health and CMV-seronegative. Both conserved end residues are part of each CDR3. The D gene is left open where the match is weak. Only part of the rows carry a size: once, few, many, or a class if the clone is expanded.

>TRBD1|TRBV6-6|NA|TRBJ1-2|13
TGTGCCAGCAGTTTACAGGGGGCGAATGGCTACACCTTC
CASSLQGANGYTF
>TRBD2|TRBV7-2|NA|TRBJ2-5|14
TGTGCCAGCACCGTTGGCGGGGGTCAAGAGACCCAGTACTTC
CASTVGGGQETQYF
>NA|TRBV11-2|NA|TRBJ1-6|16
TGTGCCAGCAGCACAAGGGGGGGACGGGTTGATTCACCCCTCCACTTT
CASSTRGGRVDSPLHF
>NA|TRBV9|NA|TRBJ2-2|15
TGTGCCAGCACCCAAGGGGCGGCCGGGACCGGGGAGCTGTTTTTT
CASTQGAAGTGELFF
>TRBD1|TRBV6-6|NA|TRBJ2-7|14
TGTGCCAGCAGATCCCAGGGGGCCACCTACGAGCAGTACTTC
CASRSQGATYEQYF
>NA|TRBV5-4|NA|TRBJ2-7|12
TGTGCCAGCAGCTTGGGGTATGACGAGCAGTACTTC
CASSLGYDEQYF
>NA|TRBV4-2|NA|TRBJ2-4|15
TGTGCCAGCAGCCAAGCGGAAGGAGCCAAAAACATTCAGTACTTC
CASSQAEGAKNIQYF
>NA|TRBV5-1|NA|TRBJ2-3|13
TGCGCCAGCACCCCCGCGGCTAGTCAAGCGCAGTATTTT
CASTPAASQAQYF
>NA|TRBV7-9|NA|TRBJ2-5|15
TGTGCCAGCAGCCAGGGACAACTGTACCAAGAGACCCAGTACTTC
CASSQGQLYQETQYF
>TRBD2|TRBV7-2|NA|TRBJ2-7|15
TGTGCCAGCAGCTCATGGGGACTAGCGGGGAGGGGGCAGTACTTC
CASSSWGLAGRGQYF
>NA|TRBV15|NA|TRBJ2-5|15
TGTGCCACCAGCAGAAGTCCCAGACCTCAAGAGACCCAGTACTTC
CATSRSPRPQETQYF
>TRBD1|TRBV11-1|NA|TRBJ2-7|14
TGTGCCAGCAGCTTAACAGGGGTCGCGGACGAGCAGTACTTC
CASSLTGVADEQYF
>NA|TRBV19|NA|TRBJ1-2|16
TGTGCCAGTAGTGAAAGGGCTCGCAGGGGAATCCATGGCTACACCTTC
CASSERARRGIHGYTF
>NA|TRBV4-2|NA|TRBJ1-5|15
TGTGCCAGCAACCTAAATGAGGGAAGCAATCAGCCCCAGCATTTT
CASNLNEGSNQPQHF
>NA|TRBV28|once|TRBJ2-7|15
TGTGCCAGCAGTTTAAGTTCAGCCATACCCCACGAGCAGTACTTC
CASSLSSAIPHEQYF
>TRBD1|TRBV5-4|NA|TRBJ1-1|16
TGTGCCAGCAGCGGGAAGGGGACAGGACGGAACACTGAAGCTTTCTTT
CASSGKGTGRNTEAFF
>NA|TRBV5-1|few|TRBJ1-5|13
TGCGCCAGCAGCTTCGGAGGGAATCAGCCCCAGCATTTT
CASSFGGNQPQHF
>TRBD1|TRBV7-9|few|TRBJ2-2|18
TGTGCCAGCAGCTTAGAGATCTGGGACAGGTTGAGAACCGGGGAGCTGTTTTTT
CASSLEIWDRLRTGELFF
>NA|TRBV28|NA|TRBJ2-7|15
TGTGCCAGTGCAATGGGGGCTCCCATCGTCCACGAGCAGTACTTC
CASAMGAPIVHEQYF
>NA|TRBV5-6|NA|TRBJ1-3|16
TGTGCCAGCAGCTTTTATGTCAACCCCTCTGGAAACACCATATATTTT
CASSFYVNPSGNTIYF
>NA|TRBV7-8|NA|TRBJ1-5|15
TGTGCCAGCAGCGCGGACGGCCGGGGGGCTCAGCCCCAGCATTTT
CASSADGRGAQPQHF
>NA|TRBV6-1|NA|TRBJ1-2|13
TGTGCCAGCAGATCGGCATACCCATATGGCTACACCTTC
CASRSAYPYGYTF
>TRBD2|TRBV2|NA|TRBJ2-7|15
TGTGCCAGCAGTGCAATTGGACTAGCGGGAAACGAGCAGTACTTC
CASSAIGLAGNEQYF
>NA|TRBV30|NA|TRBJ1-5|15
TGTGCCTGGAGTGTTACCGGGCCCCTCAATCAGCCCCAGCATTTT
CAWSVTGPLNQPQHF
>NA|TRBV15|NA|TRBJ2-2|14
TGTGCCACCAGCAGATCAAGCAGGGGAGATGATAGGTTTTTT
CATSRSSRGDDRFF
>TRBD2|TRBV5-5|NA|TRBJ2-1|17
TGTGCCAGCAGCTCCCTAACCCCGGGGGGGCTAAGACATGAGCAGTTCTTC
CASSSLTPGGLRHEQFF
>NA|TRBV18|NA|TRBJ2-7|12
TGTGCCAGCTCACTCAGCCCCTACGAGCAGTACTTC
CASSLSPYEQYF
>NA|TRBV28|NA|TRBJ2-6|20
TGTGCCAGCAGTCCCCTATCAACGGGGGGACACTACTCTGGGGCCAACGTCCTGACTTTC
CASSPLSTGGHYSGANVLTF
>TRBD2|TRBV7-3|once|TRBJ2-1|17
TGTGCCAGCAGCTTAAGGGCGGGGGGGAGTTCCTACAATGAGCAGTTCTTC
CASSLRAGGSSYNEQFF
>TRBD1|TRBV5-6|NA|TRBJ2-7|15
TGTGCCAGCAGCTGGTTGGGACAGGGGTATAGAGAGCAGTACTTC
CASSWLGQGYREQYF
>TRBD2|TRBV19|NA|TRBJ2-4|13
TGTGCCAGTAGTATTTTGGGAGGGGTGGAGTGGTACTTC
CASSILGGVEWYF
>NA|TRBV15|NA|TRBJ1-5|12
TGTGCCACCTCATCTGGGAATCAGCCCCAGCATTTT
CATSSGNQPQHF
>NA|TRBV2|NA|TRBJ2-7|13
TGTGCCAGCAGTGACCGCCTGTGGGACGAGCAGTACTTC
CASSDRLWDEQYF
>TRBD1|TRBV7-2|NA|TRBJ1-3|15
TGTGCCAGCAGCTTAGGTACAGGGGCTGGAAACACCATATATTTT
CASSLGTGAGNTIYF
>NA|TRBV14|NA|TRBJ1-2|14
TGTGCCAGCAGCCAGATGGACAGCGTGGACGGCTACACCTTC
CASSQMDSVDGYTF
>TRBD1|TRBV5-6|NA|TRBJ2-5|14
TGTGCCAGCAGCTTCCTACAGGGGAAAGAGACCCAGTACTTC
CASSFLQGKETQYF
>TRBD1|TRBV6-5|NA|TRBJ1-6|14
TGTGCCAGCAGACGGGACAGCGGAGGTTCACCCCTCCACTTT
CASRRDSGGSPLHF
>NA|TRBV5-4|NA|TRBJ2-2|15
TGTGCCACTCGCGGAGGGACCCGCAACACCGGGGAGCTGTTTTTT
CATRGGTRNTGELFF
>TRBD1|TRBV27|NA|TRBJ1-5|17
TGTGCCAGCAGATTAACAGGGGCGGAAATCTTGGGGCAGCCCCAGCATTTT
CASRLTGAEILGQPQHF
>NA|TRBV7-2|NA|TRBJ2-5|15
TGTGCCAGCAGCCCGGCCCCTTCCCAGGGGGAGACCCAGTACTTC
CASSPAPSQGETQYF
>NA|TRBV7-3|NA|TRBJ2-3|12
TGTGCCAGCAGCTCCAACACAGATACGCAGTATTTT
CASSSNTDTQYF
>NA|TRBV6-6|NA|TRBJ2-7|15
TGTGCCAGCAGTTTGGGACTCAGGGGGTACGGCGAGCAGTACTTC
CASSLGLRGYGEQYF
>NA|TRBV18|NA|TRBJ1-4|17
TGTGCCAGCTCACCCGGGACACTGGTGGGGTTTAATGAAAAACTGTTTTTT
CASSPGTLVGFNEKLFF
>TRBD2|TRBV5-1|NA|TRBJ2-4|15
TGCGCCAGCAGCTTGGTCTCGGGGGGGCCCGACATTCAGTACTTC
CASSLVSGGPDIQYF
>NA|TRBV4-3|NA|TRBJ2-7|18
TGCGCCAGCAGCCAAGCCTACCGTCAAGCACAGCACTCCTACGAGCAGTACTTC
CASSQAYRQAQHSYEQYF
>NA|TRBV9|NA|TRBJ1-2|14
TGTGCCAGCAGTCAAGGCGGGGGCGGCTATGGCTACACCTTC
CASSQGGGGYGYTF
>NA|TRBV5-8|NA|TRBJ1-2|15
TGTGCCAGCAGCAAATGGCTACAGGAATCTTTTGGCTACACCTTC
CASSKWLQESFGYTF
>TRBD1|TRBV9|NA|TRBJ2-2|18
TGTGCCAGCAGCGCCAGAGGACAGGGGGCAAGTGGCACCGGGGAGCTGTTTTTT
CASSARGQGASGTGELFF
>NA|TRBV28|NA|TRBJ2-5|15
TGTGCCAGCACCTTAGCCCGGACGGACCAAGAGACCCAGTACTTC
CASTLARTDQETQYF
>TRBD1|TRBV2|few|TRBJ2-5|14
TGTGCCAGCAGTCGGACAGGGTGGAGGGAGACCCAGTACTTC
CASSRTGWRETQYF
>NA|TRBV5-1|once|TRBJ1-3|14
TGCGCCAGCAGCTCACAGGGCTCTGGAAACACCATATATTTT
CASSSQGSGNTIYF
>TRBD2|TRBV28|NA|TRBJ2-7|15
TGTGCCAGCAGTCGACTAGCGGGGACGTCCTACGAGCAGTACTTC
CASSRLAGTSYEQYF
>TRBD1|TRBV7-6|NA|TRBJ1-3|15
TGTGCCAGCAGCCTGGGACAGGGTCTGGGAAACACCATATATTTT
CASSLGQGLGNTIYF
>NA|TRBV4-3|NA|TRBJ2-2|16
TGCGCCAGCAGCCCCTTAGGGGCAGGGGGGGGCGGGGAGCTGTTTTTT
CASSPLGAGGGGELFF
>NA|TRBV7-9|few|TRBJ1-1|12
TGTGCCAGCAGCATCAGGGAAACTGAAGCTTTCTTT
CASSIRETEAFF
>NA|TRBV15|NA|TRBJ1-4|15
TGTGCCACCAGCTTACAAGGGGGGAATAATGAAAAACTGTTTTTT
CATSLQGGNNEKLFF
>NA|TRBV13|NA|TRBJ2-3|16
TGTGCCAGCAGCCACACTAGGGGGGGAAGCACAGATACGCAGTATTTT
CASSHTRGGSTDTQYF
>NA|TRBV28|NA|TRBJ1-4|15
TGTGCCAGCAGCTCGACACGGGGGCAGGGTTTTAAACTGTTTTTT
CASSSTRGQGFKLFF
>TRBD2|TRBV27|once|TRBJ2-3|14
TGTGCCAGTGCTAGCGGCTTTCTGACAGATACGCAGTATTTT
CASASGFLTDTQYF
>NA|TRBV6-1|NA|TRBJ2-3|14
TGTGCCAGCAGTAACAGGGATGTAACAGATACGCAGTATTTT
CASSNRDVTDTQYF